The TCR beta chain under discussion was sequenced for a study of cytomegalovirus exposure and HLA in healthy donors. Across the study: Earlier, 150 million to 200 million T cells were analyzed, and about 100 million unique TCR beta sequences were found among them.

Study-wide results and limits: Most of the TCR beta V segments (in an earlier analysis) were productive either about 87% or about 30% of the time. The authors confirmed in vitro that three CMV-associated chains were specific for CMV antigens. Using the classifier, cytomegalovirus status was reportedly diagnosed with high specificity and sensitivity.

60 Vbeta and 13 Jbeta primers were used in PCR. TCRdb's copy holds only in-frame clones and misses some; the assay was immunoSEQ multiplex PCR. The table records fewer than 300,000 clones, roughly 80% of them present only once. Trimming removed 6 bases from V and 12 bases from J, with 15 bases in between. The CDR3 has 11 amino acids. CDR1 and CDR2 (germline): DFQATT, SNEGSKA (reference sequence). With respect to this clone: The antigen is not known.

Sequences were obtained from PBMCs. V gene TRBV20-1 combines with J gene TRBJ2-1; D is ambiguous. The sequence was obtained from a girl aged 2-15 years in good health and CMV-seronegative. The CDR3 reads CSARGPRLQFF. CDR3 DNA sequence: TGCAGTGCCCGAGGCCCCCGCTTGCAGTTCTTC.